Listed below are T cell receptor beta chains from one sample, sequenced in a study of T cell repertoires in cytomegalovirus infection. TCRdb reprocessed the reads with MiXCR, giving one entry per CDR3 protein. Among about 680,000 distinct CDR3 sequences listed, roughly a quarter were seen once. The specimen sequenced was CD8+ T cells from PBMCs. The receptors derive from a human donor in good health (CMV status not recorded). Some clones in this sample may be carry-over from other donors' samples. The CDR3 runs from the conserved cysteine through the conserved F or W. Only some rows state a clone size, as once, few, many or a class for expanded clones.

V gene	J gene	clone size	CDR3 protein
TRBV15	TRBJ2-4	few	CATSFLPGAKNIQYF
TRBV5-6	TRBJ1-5	few	CASSFEGRQPQHF
TRBV5-1	TRBJ2-3	few	CASRLTSGRQDTQYF
TRBV5-6	TRBJ1-1	few	CASRGTYGQGLNTEAFF
TRBV5-6	TRBJ1-2	-	CASSLVFPEDYGYTF
TRBV29-1	TRBJ2-6	-	CSVEEWVQGWRPGANVLTF
TRBV7-2	TRBJ2-5	many	CASSRGTSGYQETQYF
TRBV7-2	TRBJ2-1	many	CASTPDWNEQFF
TRBV20-1	TRBJ1-1	few	CSASDRQNTEAFF
TRBV20-1	TRBJ2-1	-	CSAPVSSGRVPHEQFF
TRBV29-1	TRBJ2-5	-	CSVEPGPQYF
TRBV7-9	TRBJ1-1	-	CASSQPGRKNTEAFF
TRBV4-2	TRBJ2-7	-	CASSQEPSSGVVYEQYF
TRBV7-9	TRBJ1-1	many	CASSYEDPGNTEAFF
TRBV10-3	TRBJ1-2	few	CAISEAVTGYTF
TRBV7-9	TRBJ1-2	-	CASSLPGTGFSNYGYTF
TRBV20-1	TRBJ1-1	-	CSARDLKGFMNTEAFF
TRBV7-8	TRBJ2-1	many	CASSLAFRTSGDSYNEQFF
TRBV28	TRBJ1-4	few	CASRDPRRGRNEKLFF
TRBV24-1	TRBJ2-3	-	CATGVRSTDTQYF
TRBV10-1	TRBJ2-7	-	CASSEAPLEEQYF
TRBV28	TRBJ1-4	-	CASSYGGQREKLFF
TRBV15	TRBJ1-5	-	CATSREKGGNQPQHF
TRBV7-9	TRBJ2-1	many	CASSRPDNEQFF
TRBV11-2	TRBJ1-1	many	CATNSENTEAFF
TRBV11-2	TRBJ2-1	few	CASSLGGTSYEQFF
TRBV9	TRBJ2-1	-	CASSAGLTGSYNEQFF
TRBV6-5	TRBJ2-1	-	CASSSIDEQFF
TRBV4-1	TRBJ2-1	-	CASSHRIPRQGKNEQFF
TRBV20-1	TRBJ2-5	-	CSAREIEIQYF
TRBV14	TRBJ2-6	-	CASSQAPIWALSGANVLTF
TRBV7-9	TRBJ2-1	few	CATSSGGTYEQFF
TRBV28	TRBJ1-1	many	CASSFGDLNTEAFF
TRBV5-5	TRBJ1-3	-	CASSLKEYGNTIYF
TRBV4-1	TRBJ1-1	few	CASSRQGGEAFF
TRBV6-2/TRBV6-3	TRBJ1-1	-	CASSYRQVTEAFF
TRBV28	TRBJ1-5	-	CASSLVHNQPQHF
TRBV7-8	TRBJ2-1	many	CASSFGIAYNEQFF
TRBV6-1	TRBJ2-3	-	CATQEGSGDETQYF
TRBV12-5	-	-	CASGPPGHGGNQPQYF
TRBV19	TRBJ1-1	few	CASSIGAGAYTEAFF
TRBV6-6	TRBJ2-7	-	CASRAGYYEQYF
TRBV12-3/TRBV12-4	TRBJ2-7	-	CASSYLASEQYF
TRBV6-8	TRBJ2-5	-	CASSYAPAGVETQYF
TRBV12-3/TRBV12-4	TRBJ2-1	many	CASRTSGGDNEQFF
TRBV2	TRBJ1-2	-	CASPSGVGHGYTF
TRBV4-1	TRBJ2-7	-	CASSPRQGSYEQYF
TRBV12-3/TRBV12-4	TRBJ2-1	-	CASSATGVLDEQFF
TRBV27	TRBJ2-1	few	CASSLFWTGGNEQFF
TRBV7-9	TRBJ2-3	few	CASSYSPGLAVTDTQYF
TRBV12-3/TRBV12-4	TRBJ2-7	few	CASSFNSVSSYEQYF
TRBV6-8	TRBJ2-1	-	CASSFSGGEYNEQFF
TRBV7-8	TRBJ2-7	few	CASSPQGGDYEQYF
TRBV24-1	TRBJ2-1	few	CATSDGPTSGEAKQFF
TRBV20-1	TRBJ2-3	-	CSARGVLAGSGDTQYF
TRBV7-2	TRBJ2-7	-	CASSFPSTLNSYEQYF
TRBV12-3/TRBV12-4	TRBJ1-5	-	CASSAAGYQPQHF
TRBV29-1	TRBJ1-2	-	CSVESTDNYGYTF
TRBV7-9	TRBJ2-5	few	CAIAGGARGETQYF